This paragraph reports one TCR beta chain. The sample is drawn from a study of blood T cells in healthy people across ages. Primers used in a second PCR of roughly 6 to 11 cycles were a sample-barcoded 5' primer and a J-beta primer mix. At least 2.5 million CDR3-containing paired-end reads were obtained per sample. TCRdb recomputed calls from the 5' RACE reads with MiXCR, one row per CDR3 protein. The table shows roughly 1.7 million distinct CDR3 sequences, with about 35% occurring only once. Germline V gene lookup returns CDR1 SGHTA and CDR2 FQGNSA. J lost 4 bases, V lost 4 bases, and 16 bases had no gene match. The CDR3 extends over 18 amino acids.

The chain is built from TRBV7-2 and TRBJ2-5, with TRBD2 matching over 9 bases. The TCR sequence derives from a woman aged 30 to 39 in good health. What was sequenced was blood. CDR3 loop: CASSSPFSAGGRVETQYF. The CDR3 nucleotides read TGTGCCAGCAGCTCCCCGTTTTCGGCGGGGGGGCGGGTAGAGACCCAGTACTTC.